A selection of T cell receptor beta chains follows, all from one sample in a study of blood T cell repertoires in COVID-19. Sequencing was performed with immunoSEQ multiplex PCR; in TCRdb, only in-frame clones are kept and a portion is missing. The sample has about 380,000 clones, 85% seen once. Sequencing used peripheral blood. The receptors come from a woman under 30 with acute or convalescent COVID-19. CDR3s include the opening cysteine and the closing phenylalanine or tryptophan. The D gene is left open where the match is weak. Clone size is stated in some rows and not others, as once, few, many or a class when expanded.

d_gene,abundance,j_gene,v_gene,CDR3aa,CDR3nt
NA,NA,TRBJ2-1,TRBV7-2,CASSLGVGGHEQFF,TGTGCCAGCAGCTTAGGGGTCGGGGGACATGAGCAGTTCTTC
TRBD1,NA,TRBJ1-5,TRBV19,CASSRQTGQGRFANQPQHF,TGTGCCAGTAGCCGCCAAACGGGACAGGGGAGGTTTGCCAATCAGCCCCAGCATTTT
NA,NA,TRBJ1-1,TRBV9,CASTPGDSGTEAFF,TGTGCCAGCACCCCGGGCGACAGCGGGACTGAAGCTTTCTTT
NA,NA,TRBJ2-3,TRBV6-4,CASSDSSGSVGGDTQYF,TGTGCCAGCAGTGACTCAAGCGGATCGGTGGGGGGAGATACGCAGTATTTT
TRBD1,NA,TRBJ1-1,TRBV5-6,CASSRTGNTEAFF,TGTGCCAGCAGCCGGACAGGGAACACTGAAGCTTTCTTT
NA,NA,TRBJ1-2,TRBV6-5,CASIRTFNYGYTF,TGTGCCAGCATTAGGACATTTAACTATGGCTACACCTTC
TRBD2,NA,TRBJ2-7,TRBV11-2,CASSPGLAGVYEQYF,TGTGCCAGCAGCCCCGGACTAGCGGGAGTCTACGAGCAGTACTTC
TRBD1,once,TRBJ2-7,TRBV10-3,CAISELTGYEQYF,TGTGCCATCAGTGAGTTGACAGGGTACGAGCAGTACTTC
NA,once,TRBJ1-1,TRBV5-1,CASSLATDGTEAFF,TGCGCCAGCAGCTTGGCCACAGACGGCACTGAAGCTTTCTTT
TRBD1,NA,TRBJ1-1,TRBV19,CATSRTGSLTEAFF,TGTGCCACCTCCCGGACAGGGTCGCTCACTGAAGCTTTCTTT
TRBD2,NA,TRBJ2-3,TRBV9,CASSDSGGSTDTQYF,TGTGCCAGCAGCGATAGCGGGGGTAGCACAGATACGCAGTATTTT
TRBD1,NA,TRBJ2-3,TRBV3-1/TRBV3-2,CASSQDFGAGGLGDTQYF,TGTGCCAGCAGCCAAGATTTTGGGGCAGGGGGCTTGGGAGATACGCAGTATTTT
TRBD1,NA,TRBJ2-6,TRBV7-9,CASSRQGPGANVLTF,TGTGCCAGCAGCCGACAGGGGCCTGGGGCCAACGTCCTGACTTTC
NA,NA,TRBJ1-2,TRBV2,CASSESGNYGYTF,TGTGCCAGCAGTGAATCCGGGAACTATGGCTACACCTTC
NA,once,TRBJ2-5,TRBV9,CASSAGTFQETQYF,TGTGCCAGCAGCGCAGGGACTTTCCAAGAGACCCAGTACTTC
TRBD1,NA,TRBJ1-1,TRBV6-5,CASRVWDRDNTEAFF,TGTGCCAGCAGAGTATGGGACAGGGACAACACTGAAGCTTTCTTT
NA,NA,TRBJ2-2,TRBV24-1,CATSGTGTGELFF,TGTGCCACCAGCGGGACTGGAACCGGGGAGCTGTTTTTT
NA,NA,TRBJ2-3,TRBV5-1,CASRGEERTTDTQYF,TGCGCCAGCAGGGGGGAGGAGAGGACCACAGATACGCAGTATTTT
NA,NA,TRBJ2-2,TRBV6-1,CASSGTQGSRGTGELFF,TGTGCCAGCAGTGGTACTCAGGGCTCGAGGGGGACCGGGGAGCTGTTTTTT
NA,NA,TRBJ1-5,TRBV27,CASKDRSRYSNQPQHF,TGTGCCAGCAAGGACAGAAGCAGATATAGCAATCAGCCCCAGCATTTT
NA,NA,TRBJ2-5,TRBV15,CATSSNFGGVGLETQYF,TGTGCCACCAGCAGCAATTTTGGGGGCGTCGGTTTGGAGACCCAGTACTTC
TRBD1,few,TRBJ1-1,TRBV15,CATSGDRGDTEAFF,TGTGCCACCAGCGGAGACAGGGGGGACACTGAAGCTTTCTTT
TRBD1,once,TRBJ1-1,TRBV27,CASSFKGQGAGVNTEAFF,TGTGCCAGCAGTTTTAAAGGACAGGGGGCCGGAGTGAACACTGAAGCTTTCTTT
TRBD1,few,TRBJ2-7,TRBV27,CASRRDSFYEQYF,TGTGCCAGCAGAAGGGACAGCTTTTACGAGCAGTACTTC
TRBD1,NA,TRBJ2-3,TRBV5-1,CASSPYPHGTGWETDTQYF,TGCGCCAGCAGCCCATACCCACACGGGACAGGGTGGGAAACAGATACGCAGTATTTT
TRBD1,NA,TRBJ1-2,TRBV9,CASSPRTGNLNYGYTF,TGTGCCAGCAGCCCAAGGACAGGGAATCTTAACTATGGCTACACCTTC
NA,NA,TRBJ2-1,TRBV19,CASSKGGTYDEQFF,TGTGCCAGTAGTAAGGGCGGGACTTACGATGAGCAGTTCTTC
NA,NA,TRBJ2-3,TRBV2,CASSEEATAGTDTQYF,TGTGCCAGCAGTGAAGAGGCTACAGCTGGGACAGATACGCAGTATTTT
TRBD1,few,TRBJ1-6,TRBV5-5,CASSLEGTDYSPLHF,TGTGCCAGCAGCTTGGAGGGGACAGATTATTCACCCCTCCACTTT
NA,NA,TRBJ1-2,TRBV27,CASSYRLNYGYTF,TGTGCCAGCAGTTATAGACTGAACTATGGCTACACCTTC
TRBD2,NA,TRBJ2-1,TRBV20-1,CSAKGGLVKFF,TGCAGTGCAAAAGGGGGACTAGTCAAGTTCTTC
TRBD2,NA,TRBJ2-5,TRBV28,CASSPAGGQETQYF,TGTGCCAGCAGTCCAGCGGGAGGGCAAGAGACCCAGTACTTC
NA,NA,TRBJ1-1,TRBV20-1,CSANKNTEAFF,TGCAGTGCTAACAAGAACACTGAAGCTTTCTTT
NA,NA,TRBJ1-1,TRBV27,CASRGADAEAFF,TGTGCCAGCAGGGGGGCTGACGCTGAAGCTTTCTTT
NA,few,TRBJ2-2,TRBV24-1,CATSDYYAGELFF,TGTGCCACCAGTGATTACTACGCCGGGGAGCTGTTTTTT
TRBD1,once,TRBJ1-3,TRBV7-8,CASSWGTGLGNTIYF,TGTGCCAGCAGCTGGGGGACAGGGCTAGGAAACACCATATATTTT
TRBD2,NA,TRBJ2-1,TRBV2,CASSEDVAGSYNEQFF,TGTGCCAGCAGTGAAGATGTAGCGGGCTCCTACAATGAGCAGTTCTTC
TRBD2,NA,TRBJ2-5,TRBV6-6,CASSYTSGRPETQYF,TGTGCCAGCAGTTACACTAGCGGGCGACCAGAGACCCAGTACTTC
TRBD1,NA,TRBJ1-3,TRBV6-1,CASSEDRGLGNTIYF,TGTGCCAGCAGTGAGGACAGGGGGCTCGGAAACACCATATATTTT
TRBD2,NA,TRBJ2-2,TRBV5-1,CASSSGLANGELFF,TGCGCCAGCAGCTCGGGACTAGCAAACGGGGAGCTGTTTTTT
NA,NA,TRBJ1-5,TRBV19,CASKGWDLYSNQPQHF,TGTGCCAGCAAGGGGTGGGATCTCTATAGCAATCAGCCCCAGCATTTT
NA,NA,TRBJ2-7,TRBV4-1,CASSNDNSYEQYF,TGCGCCAGCAGTAACGACAACTCCTACGAGCAGTACTTC
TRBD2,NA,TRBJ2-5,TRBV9,CASSDPRGGETQYF,TGTGCCAGCAGCGACCCCCGCGGGGGAGAGACCCAGTACTTC
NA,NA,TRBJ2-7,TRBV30,CAWSVLQGSSYEQYF,TGTGCCTGGAGTGTACTCCAGGGGTCCTCCTACGAGCAGTACTTC
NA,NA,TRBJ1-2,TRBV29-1,CSVEDLGDTYGYTF,TGCAGCGTTGAAGATCTTGGGGACACCTATGGCTACACCTTC
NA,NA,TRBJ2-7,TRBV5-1,CASSFGSYYEQYF,TGCGCCAGCAGCTTCGGGTCATACTACGAGCAGTACTTC
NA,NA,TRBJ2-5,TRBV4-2,CASSQGSPRTQYF,TGTGCCAGCAGCCAAGGCTCTCCGCGGACCCAGTACTTC
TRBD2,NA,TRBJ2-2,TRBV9,CASSVAASGAQTNTGELFF,TGTGCCAGCAGCGTAGCGGCTAGCGGGGCCCAAACGAACACCGGGGAGCTGTTTTTT
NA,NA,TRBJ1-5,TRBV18,CASSPPGGYNQPQHF,TGTGCCAGCTCACCACCAGGAGGGTACAATCAGCCCCAGCATTTT
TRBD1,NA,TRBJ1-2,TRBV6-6,CASSTDRDGYTF,TGTGCCAGCAGTACGGACAGGGACGGCTACACCTTC
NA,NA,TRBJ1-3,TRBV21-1,CASSAPGHTIYF,TGTGCCAGCAGCGCCCCTGGGCACACCATATATTTT
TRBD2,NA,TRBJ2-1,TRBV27,CASSFEVAGDNEQFF,TGTGCCAGCAGTTTTGAGGTAGCGGGGGACAATGAGCAGTTCTTC
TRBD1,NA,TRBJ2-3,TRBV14,CASSQGTGRLSSTDTQYF,TGTGCCAGCAGCCAAGGGACAGGGAGGCTCTCTAGCACAGATACGCAGTATTTT
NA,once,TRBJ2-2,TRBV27,CASSLSSGLGGGSTGELFF,TGTGCCAGCAGTTTATCGTCGGGTCTGGGGGGAGGCAGCACCGGGGAGCTGTTTTTT
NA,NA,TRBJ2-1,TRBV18,CASSPLRNEQFF,TGTGCCAGCTCACCGCTACGCAATGAGCAGTTCTTC